A single sample is the source of the 29 T cell receptor beta chains below, sequenced in a study of draining lymph node invasion in breast cancer. Memory regulatory T cells were sorted as CD4+ CD45RA- CD25high cells. TCRdb re-called the bulk RNA-seq reads through MiXCR, storing one row per CDR3 protein. Here the sample spans about 3,100 distinct CDR3 sequences, roughly 47% being singletons. The sample taken for sequencing was sorted memory Tregs from a lymph node. The receptors here all came from a female donor with luminal breast cancer.

The chain is built from TRBV7-9 and TRBJ2-1, with D perhaps assigned TRBD1 or TRBD2 (5 bases each). Trimming pared 5 bases from V and 9 bases from J, leaving 11 bases between. Looked up from germline, CDR1 is SEHNR and CDR2 is FQNEAQ (reference sequence). The CDR3 consists of 12 residues. CDR3 in DNA: TGTGCCAGCAGCAAGGGGACGGTTGAGCAGTTCTTC. This codes for CASSKGTVEQFF.

In its sample, this clonotype was seen once. The gene calls are TRBV20-1 and TRBJ2-5; the D gene is possibly TRBD1 (5 bases). The V gene's germline CDR1 is DFQATT and CDR2 SNEGSKA (reference sequence). The ends were cut back, 6 bases at V and 3 bases at J, with 14 bases in the middle. CDR3 size: 13 residues. The CDR3 region has the DNA TGCAGTGCAGCATTGACAGAGAAAGAGACCCAGTACTTC. It yields the protein CSAALTEKETQYF.

This chain joins TRBV6-2 or TRBV6-3 and TRBJ1-2; the D gene is possibly TRBD1 (5 bases). The germline CDR1 and CDR2 sequences are MNHEY and SVGEGT. The V gene lost 7 bases and the J gene lost 8 bases, with 17 bases spanning the gap. The CDR3 covers 13 residues. CDR3 sequence (DNA): TGTGCCAGCACCAGGGACCCCTCATACGGCTACACCTTC. This sequence encodes CASTRDPSYGYTF.

This sequence joins TRBV29-1 and TRBJ2-3; tentative D call: TRBD1 (6 bases). The CDR3 is made up of 13 amino acids. Trimming took 3 bases from V and 1 from J, leaving 8 bases between them. The germline V gene encodes CDR1 SQVTM and CDR2 ANQGSEA. CDR3 residues: CSVEGAGTDTQYF. In DNA form, the CDR3 reads TGCAGCGTTGAGGGGGCGGGCACAGATACGCAGTATTTT.

V gene TRBV6-2 or TRBV6-3 combines with J gene TRBJ2-7, with TRBD2 matching over 10 bases. Germline V gives CDR1 MNHEY, CDR2 SVGEGT. V gave up 5 bases and J gave up 6 bases; unmatched junction bases: 4. The CDR3 runs to 13 residues. In nucleotides, the CDR3 is TGTGCCAGCAGTCATAGCGGGGGGAGCGAGCAGTACTTC. This gives the protein CASSHSGGSEQYF.

This clonotype occurred a few times. The CDR3 spells CASRGQGNYGYTF. The CDR3 DNA sequence: TGTGCCAGCAGGGGACAGGGTAACTATGGCTACACCTTC. V usage is TRBV2 and J usage is TRBJ1-2; the match to TRBD1 covers 9 bases. V was clipped by 6 bases and J by 1 base; unmatched bases: 0. This CDR3 spans 13 amino acids. The V gene's germline CDR1 is SNHLY and CDR2 FYNNEI.

The chain combines TRBV20-1 with TRBJ2-5; 8 bases map to TRBD2. This CDR3 has 10 amino acids. CDR1 and CDR2 from the germline V gene are DFQATT and SNEGSKA (reference sequence). CDR3 residues: CSGGAETQYF. The CDR3 DNA reads as TGCAGCGGGGGGGCAGAGACCCAGTACTTC.

This chain uses TRBV28 with TRBJ1-5; possible D gene TRBD1, 6 bases. Germline V gene sequence: CDR1 MDHEN, CDR2 SYDVKM. V was clipped by 6 bases and J by 6 bases, with 12 bases between them. This CDR3 contains 13 residues. The CDR3 sequence: CASRDGGLQPQHF. CDR3 nucleotide sequence: TGTGCCAGCAGGGACGGGGGCCTTCAGCCCCAGCATTTT. Using reference TRBV28 and TRBJ1-5 for the parts outside the CDR3, the full variable domain is DVKVTQSSRYLVKRTGEKVFLECVQDMDHENMFWYRQDPGLGLRLIYFSYDVKMKEKGDIPEGYSVSREKKERFSLILESASTNQTSMYLCASRDGGLQPQHFGDGTRLSIL.

The DNA of the CDR3 is TGCGCCAGCAGCCATCAAAGCACAGATACGCAGTATTTT. Translating it yields CASSHQSTDTQYF. This chain connects TRBV4-1 to TRBJ2-3; D is unclear. V lost 3 bases and J lost 0, with 4 bases in between. Germline V gives CDR1 MGHRA, CDR2 YSYEKL. The CDR3 totals 13 residues.

This chain uses TRBV7-2 with TRBJ2-2; 13 nucleotides agree with TRBD2. V was clipped by 5 bases and J by 4 bases; unmatched bases: 10. Germline V CDR1 and CDR2: SGHTA, FQGNSA. This CDR3 comprises 18 residues. DNA of the CDR3: TGTGCCAGCAGCGCCGGCCCCGGGACTAGCGGGACCACCGGGGAGCTGTTTTTT. As protein: CASSAGPGTSGTTGELFF.

This clonotype has just a few counts. This chain links TRBV4-3 with TRBJ2-7, with D perhaps matching TRBD2 (7 bases). This CDR3 has 17 residues. From germline, CDR1 is LGHNA and CDR2 YSLEER. Between the trimmed V and J ends, which lost 1 base and 3 bases, there was a span of 19 bases. CDR3 sequence: CASSQVGHGGGSYEQYF. For the CDR3, the DNA is TGCGCCAGCAGCCAAGTGGGCCATGGGGGCGGGAGCTACGAGCAGTACTTC.

CDR3 sequence: CASSVRGGGGTEAFF. CDR3 nucleotide sequence: TGTGCCAGCAGTGTCCGAGGGGGCGGAGGGACTGAAGCTTTCTTT. The chain combines TRBV6-1 with TRBJ1-1, with 7 bases that match TRBD1. The germline CDR1 and CDR2 sequences are MNHNS and SASEGT. The CDR3 contains 15 residues. The V gene end was trimmed by 4 bases and the J gene end by 5 bases; junction bases not matched to a gene: 10.

The genes are TRBV7-9 and TRBJ1-3, with D perhaps matching TRBD1 (6 bases). This CDR3 is 14 amino acids long. Germline V CDR1 and CDR2: SEHNR, FQNEAQ (reference sequence). The germline V and J ends were trimmed by 3 bases and 2 bases, with 8 bases remaining between them. The CDR3 loop is CASSLAGAGNTIYF. In nucleotides, the CDR3 is TGTGCCAGCAGCTTGGCAGGGGCTGGAAACACCATATATTTT.

A few counts support this clonotype. CDR3 bases: TGTGCCAGCACTTTACAGGGGACTGGGGCCAACGTCCTGACTTTC. This translates into CASTLQGTGANVLTF. The V and J genes are TRBV6-1 and TRBJ2-6; 7 positions agree with TRBD1. With V trimmed by 7 bases and J by 2 bases, 5 bases remained unmatched. CDR1 MNHNS and CDR2 SASEGT come from the germline V gene. The CDR3 length is 15 residues.

The chain combines TRBV7-9 with TRBJ1-1; no firm D call. Trimming pared 10 bases from V and 3 bases from J, leaving 12 bases between. Germline assignment: CDR1 SEHNR and CDR2 FQNEAQ (reference sequence). The CDR3 has 12 amino acids. This CDR3 reads CATDGAYTEAFF. The DNA for the CDR3 is TGTGCCACCGATGGAGCCTACACTGAAGCTTTCTTT.

The chain is built from TRBV12-3 or TRBV12-4 and TRBJ2-5, with TRBD1 identical over 9 bases. This CDR3 has 13 amino acids. The V segment lost 6 bases and the J segment 5 bases; nucleotides outside the gene matches: 4. The CDR3 nucleotides are TGTGCCAGCAGGGGGACAGGGCGGGAGACCCAGTACTTC. This gives the protein CASRGTGRETQYF.

A note on this clonotype: The junction departs from the called germline gene at one end, perhaps through a read error. The rearrangement joins TRBV18 to TRBJ2-4, with D perhaps given as TRBD1 or TRBD2 (5 bases each). The germline V gene encodes CDR1 KGHSH and CDR2 LQKENI. The CDR3 loop spans 13 amino acids. CDR3 residues: CASSPQGPGRWGF. The CDR3 nucleotides are TGTGCCAGCTCACCCCAGGGCCCGGGACGCTGGGGCTTC.

This rearrangement joins TRBV29-1 to TRBJ1-2; 7 bases line up with TRBD1. This CDR3 has 14 amino acids. The trim removed 4 bases at V and 5 bases at J, leaving 10 bases unmatched. The germline V gene has CDR1 SQVTM and CDR2 ANQGSEA. The CDR3: CSVVFPGGWYGYTF. The CDR3 DNA is TGCAGCGTTGTTTTCCCAGGGGGGTGGTATGGCTACACCTTC. Filled out from reference TRBV29-1 and TRBJ1-2, the complete variable domain reads SAVISQKPSRDICQRGTSLTIQCQVDSQVTMMFWYRQQPGQSLTLIATANQGSEATYESGFVIDKFPISRPNLTFSTLTVSNMSPEDSSIYLCSVVFPGGWYGYTFGSGTRLTVV.

In its sample, this clonotype was seen a few times. One junction end does not reproduce the germline sequence, and a read error may be involved. The rearrangement uses TRBV2 and TRBJ2-1; D unclear. CDR3 size: 12 residues. CDR1 and CDR2 (germline): SNHLY, FYNNEI. In DNA, the CDR3 is TGTCCCAGCAGAGGTAGTGGGCCTGAGCAGTTCTTC. This encodes CPSRGSGPEQFF.

The chain links TRBV6-5 to TRBJ2-7; D call uncertain. The V end lost 0 bases, the J end lost 7 bases, and 19 bases lay between the germline ends. CDR1 MNHEY and CDR2 SVGAGI come from the germline V gene. The CDR3 spans 16 residues. This CDR3 is CASSYSSPGLGYEQYF. CDR3 sequence (DNA): TGTGCCAGCAGTTACTCGAGCCCGGGTTTAGGTTATGAGCAGTACTTC.

The J gene is TRBJ1-2, the V gene TRBV15; 7 bases align to TRBD1. Per the germline V gene, CDR1 is LNHNV and CDR2 is YYDKDF (reference sequence). The CDR3 runs 14 residues. V trimming: 1 base; J trimming: 7 bases; junction bases outside the gene matches: 6. The chain's CDR3 is CATSRGQGARGYTF. The CDR3 DNA reads TGTGCCACCAGCAGAGGACAGGGAGCTCGTGGCTACACCTTC.

This sequence joins TRBV5-1 and TRBJ2-3; D uncertain. There are 15 residues in the CDR3. Trimming removed 1 base from V and 2 bases from J, with 11 bases in between. CDR1 is SGHRS, CDR2 YFSETQ, per germline. The CDR3 reads CASSLMPSSTDTQYF. The CDR3 DNA sequence: TGCGCCAGCAGCTTGATGCCTTCTTCCACAGATACGCAGTATTTT.

This clonotype was counted only a few times. V and J are TRBV9 and TRBJ2-1; unclear D gene. Germline lookup yields CDR1 SGDLS and CDR2 YYNGEE. This CDR3 has 14 residues. Trimming cost V 3 bases and J 0 bases, with 7 bases left between them. The CDR3 here is CASSALSSYNEQFF. The CDR3 DNA follows: TGTGCCAGCAGCGCGCTGAGCTCCTACAATGAGCAGTTCTTC.

This chain connects TRBV18 to TRBJ2-7; 9 bases fit TRBD1. Germline assignment: CDR1 KGHSH and CDR2 LQKENI. The CDR3 spans 13 residues. The V gene end was trimmed by 6 bases and the J gene end by 7 bases; junction bases not matched to a gene: 7. The chain's CDR3 is CASSPGTGREQYF. The CDR3 DNA reads TGTGCCAGCTCCCCCGGGACAGGGAGAGAGCAGTACTTC.

The chain couples TRBV12-3 or TRBV12-4 to TRBJ2-6, with a tentative D call TRBD1 (5 bases). V lost 3 bases and J 2 bases, leaving 8 bases between the germline ends. This CDR3 contains 15 residues. CDR3 sequence reads: CASSLPGTGANVLTF. The DNA of the CDR3 is TGTGCCAGCAGTTTGCCAGGGACTGGGGCCAACGTCCTGACTTTC.

CDR3 nucleotides: TGTGCCAGCAGGGGACGACCCTACGAGCAGTACTTC. As protein: CASRGRPYEQYF. V gene TRBV28 combines with J gene TRBJ2-7; D may correspond to TRBD1 or TRBD2 (5 bases each). This CDR3 comprises 12 residues. CDR1 MDHEN and CDR2 SYDVKM come from the germline V gene. The germline V and J ends were trimmed by 6 bases and 2 bases, with 8 bases remaining between them.

This clonotype was found a few times. The gene calls are TRBV20-1 and TRBJ2-7; TRBD2 matches at 12 bases. Unmatched junction bases numbered 4, after V lost 3 bases and J lost 7 bases. The CDR3 is 13 residues long. Germline V gene lookup returns CDR1 DFQATT and CDR2 SNEGSKA (reference sequence). For the CDR3, the DNA is TGCAGTGCTAGGACTAGCGGGAGCGGAGAGCAGTACTTC. Protein: CSARTSGSGEQYF.

CDR3 DNA sequence: TGTGCCAGCAGGTCCGGGACAGGGGGTGCTGGGGATCCCTACGAGCAGTACTTC. This sequence encodes CASRSGTGGAGDPYEQYF. The chain couples TRBV2 to TRBJ2-7, with 11 bases fitting TRBD1. The CDR3 consists of 18 residues. The V gene's germline CDR1 is SNHLY and CDR2 FYNNEI. J lost 2 bases, V lost 6 bases, and 15 bases had no gene match.

This clonotype has just one count. The J gene is TRBJ2-7, the V gene TRBV6-5; 8 bases are a match to TRBD1. The germline CDR1 and CDR2 sequences are MNHEY and SVGAGI. The J segment lost 1 base and the V segment lost 0 bases, leaving 2 bases of the junction unmatched. The CDR3 spans 15 residues. The DNA for the CDR3 is TGTGCCAGCAGTTACTCCGGGACAGGATCCTACGAGCAGTACTTC. Protein sequence: CASSYSGTGSYEQYF.